Shown below are 31 T cell receptor beta chains from a single sample sequenced in a study of T cell repertoires in cytomegalovirus infection (dated by TCRdb to between 2018 and 2020). TCRdb shows the sequencer as Illumina HiSeq 1500. TCRdb's own reprocessing of the public reads used fastp at Q25 and MiXCR and kept productive beta chains. Each record represents a unique CDR3 protein, reported with the most common genes and DNA among its rows. In this sample the table shows roughly 630,000 distinct CDR3 sequences, 20% to 25% of which occur a single time. The top ten hold roughly 8% of the sample. Input material: CD8+ T cells from PBMCs. These receptors were collected from a human donor in good health (CMV status not recorded). Some clones in this sample may be carry-over from other donors' samples.

This clonotype was seen a few times. The chain has TRBV4-3 and TRBJ2-1; weak D call: TRBD2 (5 bases). V shed 3 bases and J shed 8 bases, with 14 bases lying between them. CDR3 length equals 14 residues. Germline V gene sequence: CDR1 LGHNA, CDR2 YSLEER. Here the CDR3 DNA reads TGCGCCAGCAGCCACCTTCCCGGGAACGATGAGCAGTTCTTC. Translation: CASSHLPGNDEQFF.

This clonotype turned up a few times. The chain carries TRBV10-3 and TRBJ2-5; no clear D. In germline, CDR1 is ENHRY, CDR2 SYGVKD. The CDR3 has 13 residues. Trimming took 2 bases from V and 2 from J, leaving 6 bases between them. As DNA, the CDR3 is TGTGCCATCAGTGAGATTGGTCAAGAGACCCAGTACTTC. This sequence encodes CAISEIGQETQYF.

This clonotype was observed a handful of times. The chain couples TRBV12-3 or TRBV12-4 to TRBJ1-5, with 12 nucleotides matching TRBD1. This CDR3 region has 15 residues. The trim removed 5 bases at V and 7 bases at J, leaving 6 bases unmatched. CDR3 nucleotides: TGTGCCAGCAGTCCCGGGACAGGGGGCGGGCAGCCCCAGCATTTT. Amino acid sequence: CASSPGTGGGQPQHF.

This sequence joins TRBV7-9 and TRBJ1-1, with D uncertain. Germline CDR1 SEHNR, CDR2 FQNEAQ (reference sequence). V was cut by 7 bases and J by 2 bases, with 11 bases left in between. The CDR3 length is 13 residues. CDR3 region: CASTAADNTEAFF. In DNA form, the CDR3 reads TGTGCCAGCACCGCGGCGGACAACACTGAAGCTTTCTTT. Supplemented by reference TRBV7-9 and TRBJ1-1, the full variable domain reads DTGVSQNPRHKITKRGQNVTFRCDPISEHNRLYWYRQTLGQGPEFLTYFQNEAQLEKSRLLSDRFSAERPKGSFSTLEIQRTEQGDSAMYLCASTAADNTEAFFGQGTRLTVV.

As to this clonotype: The junction shows a germline mismatch at one end, possibly a read error. V gene TRBV5-6 combines with J gene TRBJ2-7, with TRBD1 matching 7 bases. The length of the CDR3 is 14 residues. Germline CDR1 reads SGHDT; CDR2 reads YYEEEE. CDR3 DNA sequence: TGTGCCAGCAGCTTGCTGGACAGGCCCTACGAGCAGTCCTTC. Translation: CASSLLDRPYEQSF.

There are a few counts of this clonotype. This chain links TRBV28 with TRBJ2-3, with D possibly being TRBD1 or TRBD2 (5 bases each). Trimming removed 4 bases at V and 2 bases at J, with 16 bases between. This CDR3 has 16 residues. Germline V gene lookup returns CDR1 MDHEN and CDR2 SYDVKM. CDR3 residues: CASSSPLGEYTDTQYF. DNA of the CDR3: TGTGCCAGCAGTTCCCCCTTGGGGGAATACACAGATACGCAGTATTTT.

This chain uses TRBV7-6 with TRBJ2-1, with 7 bases aligning to TRBD1. The trim removed 5 bases at V and 2 bases at J, leaving 6 bases unmatched. Germline loops: CDR1 SGHVS, CDR2 FNYEAQ. The CDR3 loop spans 15 amino acids. CDR3 coding DNA: TGTGCCAGCAGCGTAAGGGGGCCTGCCTACAATGAGCAGTTCTTC. This encodes CASSVRGPAYNEQFF.

The genes are TRBV4-1 and TRBJ2-3, with D perhaps matching TRBD2 (5 bases). Germline V gene sequence: CDR1 MGHRA, CDR2 YSYEKL. The CDR3 loop spans 15 amino acids. The V gene lost 0 bases and the J gene lost 1 base, with 8 bases spanning the gap. This CDR3 reads CASSQEGLRTDTQYF. Written as DNA, the CDR3 is TGCGCCAGCAGCCAAGAAGGACTTCGCACAGATACGCAGTATTTT.

This sequence joins TRBV5-1 and TRBJ2-6, with D hard to call. This CDR3 contains 15 residues. V lost 2 bases and J 4 bases, leaving 10 bases between the germline ends. CDR1 is SGHRS and CDR2 is YFSETQ in the germline V gene. The chain's CDR3 is CASSFPPQGANVLTF. The CDR3 DNA follows: TGCGCCAGCAGCTTTCCCCCTCAGGGGGCCAACGTCCTGACTTTC. Supplemented by reference TRBV5-1 and TRBJ2-6, the full variable domain reads KAGVTQTPRYLIKTRGQQVTLSCSPISGHRSVSWYQQTPGQGLQFLFEYFSETQRNKGNFPGRFSGRQFSNSRSEMNVSTLELGDSALYLCASSFPPQGANVLTFGAGSRLTVL.

The gene calls are TRBV18 and TRBJ2-6; D gene uncertain. Per the germline V gene, CDR1 is KGHSH and CDR2 is LQKENI. The CDR3 covers 20 residues. Trimming cost V 2 bases and J 1 base, with 21 bases left between them. The CDR3: CASSPYSSFRPNSGANVLTF. Here the CDR3 DNA reads TGTGCCAGCTCACCATATTCAAGTTTCAGGCCCAATTCTGGGGCCAACGTCCTGACTTTC. Full variable domain (remainder filled in from reference TRBV18 and TRBJ2-6): NAGVMQNPRHLVRRRGQEARLRCSPMKGHSHVYWYRQLPEEGLKFMVYLQKENIIDESGMPKERFSAEFPKEGPSILRIQQVVRGDSAAYFCASSPYSSFRPNSGANVLTFGAGSRLTVL.

This clonotype was seen more than once but under ten times. The chain carries TRBV7-6 and TRBJ1-5; possible D gene TRBD1, 5 bases. CDR3 length equals 14 residues. Germline V gives CDR1 SGHVS, CDR2 FNYEAQ. V lost 0 bases, J lost 5 bases, and 8 bases lay in between. The CDR3 is CASSLARGDQPQHF. CDR3 in DNA: TGTGCCAGCAGCTTAGCGAGAGGGGATCAGCCCCAGCATTTT.

The chain recombines TRBV4-2 with TRBJ2-6, with D unclear. With 0 bases removed from V and 5 bases from J, the gap between germline ends came to 5 bases. Germline V gene lookup returns CDR1 LGHNA and CDR2 YNFKEQ. This CDR3 contains 14 residues. CDR3 sequence: CASSQDLRANVLTF. The CDR3 coding sequence is TGTGCCAGCAGCCAAGATCTGAGGGCCAACGTCCTGACTTTC.

This clonotype was seen at least ten times. The chain is built from TRBV7-2 and TRBJ1-1; D is unclear. The CDR3 sequence is 14 residues long. CDR1 and CDR2 (germline): SGHTA, FQGNSA. With 1 base removed from V and 0 bases from J, the gap between germline ends came to 6 bases. The CDR3 region is CASSLDTVNTEAFF. The CDR3 nucleotides are TGTGCCAGCAGCTTAGACACCGTGAACACTGAAGCTTTCTTT. Drawing the rest from reference TRBV7-2 and TRBJ1-1, the complete variable domain is GAGVSQSPSNKVTEKGKDVELRCDPISGHTALYWYRQSLGQGLEFLIYFQGNSAPDKSGLPSDRFSAERTGGSVSTLTIQRTQQEDSAVYLCASSLDTVNTEAFFGQGTRLTVV.

The sample holds many counts of this clonotype. The genes are TRBV12-3 or TRBV12-4 and TRBJ1-2; D is possibly TRBD1 (6 bases). This CDR3 comprises 16 residues. The V end was cut by 3 bases, the J end by 6 bases, with 20 bases between. CDR3 DNA: TGTGCCAGCAGTTTCTCCTTTCCCTGGACAGTCAATGGCTACACCTTC. Its protein product is CASSFSFPWTVNGYTF.

The rearrangement links TRBV20-1 to TRBJ2-2; 8 positions match TRBD2. Germline CDR1 and CDR2: DFQATT and SNEGSKA (reference sequence). The CDR3 has 18 amino acids. V gave up 2 bases and J gave up 0 bases; unmatched junction bases: 11. CDR3 amino acids: CSARSHSGEQANTGELFF. The CDR3 DNA reads as TGCAGTGCTAGATCTCATAGCGGGGAACAAGCGAACACCGGGGAGCTGTTTTTT.

This clonotype was recorded many times. DNA of the CDR3: TGTGCCAGCGGCGACAGGGGGCGGGAAGAGACCCAGTACTTC. The encoded protein is CASGDRGREETQYF. V usage is TRBV7-6 and J usage is TRBJ2-5; TRBD1 aligns across 10 bases. The CDR3 is made up of 14 amino acids. V shed 8 bases and J 3 bases; nucleotides not matched to a gene: 6. Per germline, CDR1 SGHVS and CDR2 FNYEAQ. The full variable domain, completed using reference TRBV7-6 and TRBJ2-5, is GAGVSQSPRYKVTKRGQDVALRCDPISGHVSLYWYRQALGQGPEFLTYFNYEAQQDKSGLPNDRFSAERPEGSISTLTIQRTEQRDSAMYRCASGDRGREETQYFGPGTRLLVL.

This clonotype was seen a handful of times. The rearrangement links TRBV12-3 or TRBV12-4 to TRBJ2-7, with D possibly called TRBD1 or TRBD2 (5 bases each). The V end lost 7 bases, the J end lost 6 bases, and 19 bases lay between the germline ends. The CDR3 is 14 amino acids. The CDR3 loop reads CASTSWGMRGEQYF. CDR3 coding DNA: TGTGCCAGCACCTCCTGGGGGATGAGGGGCGAGCAGTACTTC.

There are a few counts of this clonotype. Germline is not matched at one junction end, which may reflect a read error. The CDR3 coding sequence is TGTGCCAGCAGTGACTCTTTGGGAACCCAAGAGACCCAGTACTTC. Its translation is CASSDSLGTQETQYF. This rearrangement joins TRBV6-5 to TRBJ2-5; no reliable D call. CDR1 is MNHEY and CDR2 is SVGAGI in the germline V gene. The CDR3 spans 15 residues.

This clonotype was detected a few times. This rearrangement joins TRBV10-3 to TRBJ2-7; D ambiguous. The CDR3 is 11 amino acids. Germline CDR1 ENHRY, CDR2 SYGVKD. V shed 7 bases and J shed 8 bases, with 12 bases lying between them. CDR3 sequence reads: CAINVGNQQYF. The CDR3 region has the DNA TGTGCCATCAACGTTGGAAATCAGCAGTACTTC.

The gene calls are TRBV2 and TRBJ2-7; TRBD1 agrees at 7 bases. With 6 bases clipped from V and 2 bases from J, the junction kept 4 bases outside the gene matches. CDR1 and CDR2 from the germline V gene are SNHLY and FYNNEI. The CDR3 length is 13 residues. CDR3 loop: CASSGTAPYEQYV. In nucleotides, the CDR3 is TGTGCCAGCAGCGGGACAGCACCCTACGAGCAGTACGTC.

This sequence joins TRBV14 and TRBJ2-7; D is perhaps TRBD1 (6 bases). The CDR3 length is 13 residues. V was cut by 8 bases and J by 1 base, with 12 bases left in between. Per germline, CDR1 SGHDN and CDR2 FVKESK. The CDR3 nucleotides are TGTGCCAGCTCCTACAGGGCATCCTACGAGCAGTACGTC. It is translated as CASSYRASYEQYV.

The chain couples TRBV12-3 or TRBV12-4 to TRBJ1-5; the match to TRBD1 covers 9 bases. V gave up 10 bases and J gave up 6 bases; unmatched junction bases: 7. This CDR3 comprises 13 residues. The CDR3, as DNA: TGTGCCAACAAAAACAGGGGGCTTCAGCCCCAGCATTTT. Translation gives CANKNRGLQPQHF.

The gene calls are TRBV11-2 and TRBJ1-2; the match to TRBD1 covers 8 bases. Germline V gene data show CDR1 as SGHAT and CDR2 as FQNNGV. Trimming took 1 base from V and 3 from J; bases not matched to a gene: 1. The CDR3 totals 14 residues. In DNA form, the CDR3 reads TGTGCCAGCAGCTTAGCAGGGGGCGACTATGGCTACACCTTC. It codes for CASSLAGGDYGYTF.

The rearrangement uses TRBV20-1 and TRBJ1-6; the D is unclear. Germline values: CDR1 DFQATT, CDR2 SNEGSKA (reference sequence). V lost 0 bases and J 7 bases, leaving 10 bases between the germline ends. The length of the CDR3 is 14 residues. DNA for the CDR3: TGCAGTGCTAGAGATCGGAGGACGAATTCACCCCTCCACTTT. Its translation is CSARDRRTNSPLHF.

This clonotype was counted between two and nine times. The chain uses TRBV12-5 and TRBJ1-4; D call uncertain. The germline CDR1 and CDR2 sequences are LGHNT and FRNRAP. V was trimmed by 3 bases and J by 8 bases, leaving 4 bases between them. The CDR3 spans 11 residues. CDR3 region: CASGFGEKLFF. CDR3 nucleotide sequence: TGTGCTAGTGGTTTTGGCGAAAAACTGTTTTTT. The full variable domain, in which reference TRBV12-5 and TRBJ1-4 provide the parts outside the CDR3, is DARVTQTPRHKVTEMGQEVTMRCQPILGHNTVFWYRQTMMQGLELLAYFRNRAPLDDSGMPKDRFSAEMPDATLATLKIQPSEPRDSAVYFCASGFGEKLFFGSGTQLSVL.

This clonotype was seen at least ten times. V and J are TRBV7-2 and TRBJ2-3; 7 positions agree with TRBD2. The germline V gene has CDR1 SGHTA and CDR2 FQGNSA. The trim removed 6 bases at V and 0 bases at J, leaving 9 bases unmatched. The CDR3 consists of 16 residues. Here the CDR3 reads CASSLSWRGSTDTQYF. CDR3 nucleotides: TGTGCCAGCAGTCTTAGCTGGCGGGGGAGCACAGATACGCAGTATTTT.

This clonotype was detected many times. The chain employs TRBV7-9 and TRBJ1-5, with D possibly TRBD1 on 5 matching bases. The CDR3 has 14 residues. Trimming removed 5 bases at V and 2 bases at J, with 10 bases between. Germline CDR1 and CDR2: SEHNR and FQNEAQ (reference sequence). CDR3 region: CASSTTGGNQPQHF. CDR3 bases: TGTGCCAGCAGCACTACAGGTGGCAATCAGCCCCAGCATTTT.

The chain has TRBV4-1 and TRBJ1-5; no firm D call. V dropped 0 bases and J dropped 4 bases, with 13 bases sitting between them. This CDR3 region has 16 residues. Germline CDR1 reads MGHRA; CDR2 reads YSYEKL. CDR3 coding DNA: TGCGCCAGCAGCCAAGATGTGGCAGCTCGTAATCAGCCCCAGCATTTT. This encodes CASSQDVAARNQPQHF.

As for this clonotype: Relative to the germline gene, one junction end is altered; a read error may explain this. The rearrangement uses TRBV28 and TRBJ1-1; D remains unclear. The CDR3 sequence is 11 residues long. CDR1 and CDR2 from the germline V gene are MDHEN and SYDVKM. CDR3 nucleotides: TGTTCCAGCATTCACGACCTTGAAGCTTTCTTT. This codes for CSSIHDLEAFF.

The CDR3 region has the DNA TGCAGCGCCACCGGGACACCCGGCGGGTATGAAAAACTGTTTTTT. Amino acid sequence: CSATGTPGGYEKLFF. This chain connects TRBV29-1 to TRBJ1-4; D possibly corresponds to TRBD1 (6 bases). This CDR3 comprises 15 residues. The V end was cut by 7 bases, the J end by 6 bases, with 21 bases between. CDR1 is SQVTM and CDR2 is ANQGSEA in the germline V gene.

This clonotype was counted at least ten times. This chain connects TRBV7-2 to TRBJ2-1, with 9 bases fitting TRBD1. Germline V lookup: CDR1 SGHTA, CDR2 FQGNSA. CDR3 length equals 16 residues. The V segment lost 1 base and the J segment 7 bases; nucleotides outside the gene matches: 8. CDR3 nucleotides: TGTGCCAGCAGCTTAGGAGTTTGGGACAGGGATAATGAGCAGTTCTTC. Its translation is CASSLGVWDRDNEQFF. The entire variable domain, with the rest obtained from reference TRBV7-2 and TRBJ2-1, is as follows: GAGVSQSPSNKVTEKGKDVELRCDPISGHTALYWYRQSLGQGLEFLIYFQGNSAPDKSGLPSDRFSAERTGGSVSTLTIQRTQQEDSAVYLCASSLGVWDRDNEQFFGPGTRLTVL.